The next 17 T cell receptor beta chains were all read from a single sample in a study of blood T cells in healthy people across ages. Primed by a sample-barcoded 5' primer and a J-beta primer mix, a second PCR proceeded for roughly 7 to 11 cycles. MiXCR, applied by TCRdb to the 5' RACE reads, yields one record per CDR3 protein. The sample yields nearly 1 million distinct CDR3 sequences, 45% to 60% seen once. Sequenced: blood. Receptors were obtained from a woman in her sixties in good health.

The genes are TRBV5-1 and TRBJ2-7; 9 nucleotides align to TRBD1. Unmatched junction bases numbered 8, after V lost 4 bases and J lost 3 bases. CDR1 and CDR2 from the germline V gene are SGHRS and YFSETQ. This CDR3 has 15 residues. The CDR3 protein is CASSSLQGAGYEQYF. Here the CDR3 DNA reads TGCGCCAGCAGCAGCCTACAGGGGGCTGGCTACGAGCAGTACTTC. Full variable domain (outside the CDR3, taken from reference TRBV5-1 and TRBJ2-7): KAGVTQTPRYLIKTRGQQVTLSCSPISGHRSVSWYQQTPGQGLQFLFEYFSETQRNKGNFPGRFSGRQFSNSRSEMNVSTLELGDSALYLCASSSLQGAGYEQYFGPGTRLTVT.

The CDR3 DNA follows: TGTGCCACCGAAAGGGGCGCGGCCTACGAGCAGTACTTC. This translates into CATERGAAYEQYF. The chain uses TRBV7-9 and TRBJ2-7, with D perhaps matching TRBD1 (5 bases). The CDR3 consists of 13 residues. Germline assignment: CDR1 SEHNR and CDR2 FQNEAQ (reference sequence). The V and J ends lost 10 bases and 2 bases respectively, with 15 bases between them.

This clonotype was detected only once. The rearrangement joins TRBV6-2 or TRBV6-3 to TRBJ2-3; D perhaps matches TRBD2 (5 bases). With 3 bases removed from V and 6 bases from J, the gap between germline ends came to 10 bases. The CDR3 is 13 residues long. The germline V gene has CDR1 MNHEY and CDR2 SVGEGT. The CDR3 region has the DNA TGTGCCAGCAGTTATATGGGGAGCGATACGCAGTATTTT. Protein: CASSYMGSDTQYF.

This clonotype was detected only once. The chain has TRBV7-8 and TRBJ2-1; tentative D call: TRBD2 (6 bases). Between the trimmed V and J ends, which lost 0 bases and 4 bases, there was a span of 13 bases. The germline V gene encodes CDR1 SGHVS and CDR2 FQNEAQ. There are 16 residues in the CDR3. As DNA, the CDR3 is TGTGCCAGCAGCTTAGCGCCTCGGGGGAGGTACAATGAGCAGTTCTTC. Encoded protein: CASSLAPRGRYNEQFF.

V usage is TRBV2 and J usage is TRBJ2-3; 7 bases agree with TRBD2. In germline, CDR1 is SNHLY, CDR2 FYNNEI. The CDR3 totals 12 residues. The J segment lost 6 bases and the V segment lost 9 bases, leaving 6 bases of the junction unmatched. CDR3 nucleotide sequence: TGTGCCAGGGGCCCCGGGGGGGATACGCAGTATTTT. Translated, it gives CARGPGGDTQYF.

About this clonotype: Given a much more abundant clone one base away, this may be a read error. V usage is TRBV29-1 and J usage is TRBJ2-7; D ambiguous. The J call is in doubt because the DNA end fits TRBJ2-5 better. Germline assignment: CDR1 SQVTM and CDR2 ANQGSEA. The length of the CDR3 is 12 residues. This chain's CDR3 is CSAVPRVETQYF. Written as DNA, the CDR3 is TGCAGCGCTGTACCCAGAGTGGAGACCCAGTACTTC.

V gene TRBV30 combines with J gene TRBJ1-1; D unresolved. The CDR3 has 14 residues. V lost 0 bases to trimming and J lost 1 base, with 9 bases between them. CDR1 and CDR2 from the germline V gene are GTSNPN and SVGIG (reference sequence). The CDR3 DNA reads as TGTGCCTGGAGTGTCCCCCGCCGGAACACTGAAGCTTTCTTT. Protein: CAWSVPRRNTEAFF.

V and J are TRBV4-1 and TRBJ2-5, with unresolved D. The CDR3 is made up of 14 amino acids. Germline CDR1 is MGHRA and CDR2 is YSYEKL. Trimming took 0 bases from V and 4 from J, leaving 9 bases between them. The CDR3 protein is CASSQEGSIETQYF. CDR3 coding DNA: TGCGCCAGCAGCCAAGAGGGCAGTATAGAGACCCAGTACTTC.

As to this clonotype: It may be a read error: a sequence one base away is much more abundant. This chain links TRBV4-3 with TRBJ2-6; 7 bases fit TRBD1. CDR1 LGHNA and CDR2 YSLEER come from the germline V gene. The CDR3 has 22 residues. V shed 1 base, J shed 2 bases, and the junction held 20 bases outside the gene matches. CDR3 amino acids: CASSQGTGVEGLGPPGANVLTF. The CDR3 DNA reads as TGCGCCAGCAGCCAAGGGACAGGAGTCGAAGGTTTGGGGCCCCCTGGGGCCAACGTCCTGACTTTC.

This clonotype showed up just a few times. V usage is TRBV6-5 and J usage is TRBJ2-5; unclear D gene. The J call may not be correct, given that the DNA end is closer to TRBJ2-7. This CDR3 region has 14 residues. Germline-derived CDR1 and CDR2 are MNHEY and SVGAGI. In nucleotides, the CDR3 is TGTGCCACTCCGAGACCCCACGCACAAAACGAGCAGTACTTC. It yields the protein CATPRPHAQNEQYF.

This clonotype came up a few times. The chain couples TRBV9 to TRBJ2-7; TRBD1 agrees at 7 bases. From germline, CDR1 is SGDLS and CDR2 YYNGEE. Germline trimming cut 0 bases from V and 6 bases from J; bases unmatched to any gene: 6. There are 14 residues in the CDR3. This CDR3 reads CASSVGDRVSEQYF. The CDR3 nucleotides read TGTGCCAGCAGCGTAGGTGACAGGGTCTCCGAGCAGTACTTC. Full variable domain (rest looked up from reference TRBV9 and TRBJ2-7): DSGVTQTPKHLITATGQRVTLRCSPRSGDLSVYWYQQSLDQGLQFLIQYYNGEERAKGNILERFSAQQFPDLHSELNLSSLELGDSALYFCASSVGDRVSEQYFGPGTRLTVT.

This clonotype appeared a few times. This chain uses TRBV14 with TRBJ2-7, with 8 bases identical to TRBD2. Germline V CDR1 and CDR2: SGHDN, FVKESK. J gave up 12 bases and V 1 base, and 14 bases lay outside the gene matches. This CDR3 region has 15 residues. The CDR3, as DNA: TGTGCCAGCAGCCAAGTATCCAGCGGGAGAGGAAGGCCGTACTTC. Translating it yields CASSQVSSGRGRPYF. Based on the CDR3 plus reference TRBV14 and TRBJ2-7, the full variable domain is EAGVTQFPSHSVIEKGQTVTLRCDPISGHDNLYWYRRVMGKEIKFLLHFVKESKQDESGMPNNRFLAERTGGTYSTLKVQPAELEDSGVYFCASSQVSSGRGRPYFGPGTRLTVT.

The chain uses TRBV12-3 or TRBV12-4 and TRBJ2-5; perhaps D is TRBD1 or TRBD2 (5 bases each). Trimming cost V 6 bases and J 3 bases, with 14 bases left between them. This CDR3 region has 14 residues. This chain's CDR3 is CASRDSRGKETQYF. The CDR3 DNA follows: TGTGCCAGCAGGGACTCGAGGGGAAAAGAGACCCAGTACTTC.

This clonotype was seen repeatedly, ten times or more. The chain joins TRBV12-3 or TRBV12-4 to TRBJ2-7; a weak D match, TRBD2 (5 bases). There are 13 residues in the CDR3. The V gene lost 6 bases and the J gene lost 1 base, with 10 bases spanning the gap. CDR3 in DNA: TGTGCCAGCAGCTCCCGGGGTTCCTACGAGCAGTACTTC. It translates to CASSSRGSYEQYF.

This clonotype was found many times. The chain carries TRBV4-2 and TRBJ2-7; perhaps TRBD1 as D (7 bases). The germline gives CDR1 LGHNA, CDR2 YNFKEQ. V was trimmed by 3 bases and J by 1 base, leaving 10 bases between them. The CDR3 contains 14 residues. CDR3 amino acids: CASSQAGQSYEQYF. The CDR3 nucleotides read TGTGCCAGCAGCCAGGCGGGACAGTCCTACGAGCAGTACTTC.

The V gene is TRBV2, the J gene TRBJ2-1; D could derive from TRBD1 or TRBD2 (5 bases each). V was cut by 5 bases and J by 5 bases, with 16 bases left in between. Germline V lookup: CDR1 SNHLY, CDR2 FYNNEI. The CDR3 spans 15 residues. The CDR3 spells CASSLTGTPNNEQFF. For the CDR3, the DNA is TGTGCCAGCAGTTTAACCGGGACCCCGAACAATGAGCAGTTCTTC.

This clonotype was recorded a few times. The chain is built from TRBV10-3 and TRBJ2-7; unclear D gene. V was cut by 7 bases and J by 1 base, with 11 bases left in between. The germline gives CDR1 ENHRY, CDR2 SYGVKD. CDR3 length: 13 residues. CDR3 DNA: TGTGCCATCACCCAGGTCCCTTCCTACGAGCAGTACTTC. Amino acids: CAITQVPSYEQYF.